Below, 10 T cell receptor beta chains from the same sample are listed, as sequenced in a study of blood T cell repertoires in COVID-19. TCRdb keeps only in-frame clones here, not all; method: immunoSEQ multiplex PCR. The sample yields around 270,000 clones, around 90% seen once. The sequenced sample was PBMCs or T cells enriched from blood (not recorded which). These receptors all stem from a woman aged 40 to 50 who had been exposed to COVID-19.

The genes are TRBV7-9 and TRBJ1-4; D is ambiguous. Trimming shortened V by 8 bases and J by 0 bases, and 7 bases separated the two germline ends. The CDR3 covers 13 residues. Germline lookup yields CDR1 SEHNR and CDR2 FQNEAQ (reference sequence). CDR3 nucleotides: TGTGCCAGCGCGATTTCAACTAATGAAAAACTGTTTTTT. The encoded protein is CASAISTNEKLFF.

This clone was recorded many times. V gene TRBV28 combines with J gene TRBJ1-5, with 11 bases matching TRBD1. The CDR3 sequence is 14 residues long. V shed 6 bases and J 8 bases; nucleotides not matched to a gene: 6. The germline V gene encodes CDR1 MDHEN and CDR2 SYDVKM. The CDR3 nucleotides read TGTGCCAGCAGACAAGGGACAGGGGGAAAGCCCCAGCATTTT. This codes for CASRQGTGGKPQHF.

The chain links TRBV25-1 to TRBJ2-7; 10 nucleotides match TRBD1. Unmatched junction bases numbered 3, after V lost 7 bases and J lost 6 bases. CDR3 size: 12 residues. Germline CDR1 is MGHDK and CDR2 is SYGVNS. The CDR3 sequence: CASTGQGSEQYF. The DNA of the CDR3 is TGTGCCAGCACGGGACAGGGGAGCGAGCAGTACTTC.

This clone appeared a few times. The CDR3, as DNA: TGTGCCAGCAGCTTGGATACCGGGACAGGGAGTACCGGGGAGCTGTTTTTT. This encodes CASSLDTGTGSTGELFF. The rearrangement links TRBV5-4 to TRBJ2-2; 9 bases align to TRBD1. The germline V gene has CDR1 SGHNT and CDR2 YYREEE (reference sequence). V lost 0 bases, J lost 5 bases, and 8 bases stayed unmatched. The CDR3 spans 17 residues.

V gene TRBV9 combines with J gene TRBJ1-2; 7 bases are shared with TRBD1. Germline CDR1 reads SGDLS; CDR2 reads YYNGEE. This CDR3 is built from 14 residues. V lost 0 bases, J lost 4 bases, and 3 bases stayed unmatched. This CDR3 reads CASSVETGTYGYTF. In nucleotides, the CDR3 is TGTGCCAGCAGCGTAGAGACAGGGACCTATGGCTACACCTTC.

The chain employs TRBV10-3 and TRBJ2-2, with 12 positions matching TRBD2. Germline V gene sequence: CDR1 ENHRY, CDR2 SYGVKD. The CDR3 runs 19 residues. The V gene end was trimmed by 2 bases and the J gene end by 0 bases; junction bases not matched to a gene: 7. CDR3 in DNA: TGTGCCATCAGTGAGGGACTAGCGGGAAACGCTTCGAACACCGGGGAGCTGTTTTTT. Amino acids: CAISEGLAGNASNTGELFF.

This clone has just a few counts. The V and J genes are TRBV7-2 and TRBJ1-6, with TRBD1 matching over 8 bases. V lost 1 base, J lost 7 bases, and 6 bases stayed unmatched. The CDR3 sequence is 16 residues long. Germline CDR1 is SGHTA and CDR2 is FQGNSA. The CDR3 bases are TGTGCCAGCAGCTTAGAGGGACAGGTACCAAATTCACCCCTCCACTTT. This gives the protein CASSLEGQVPNSPLHF. Combining the CDR3 with reference TRBV7-2 and TRBJ1-6 gives the whole variable domain GAGVSQSPSNKVTEKGKDVELRCDPISGHTALYWYRQSLGQGLEFLIYFQGNSAPDKSGLPSDRFSAERTGGSVSTLTIQRTQQEDSAVYLCASSLEGQVPNSPLHFGNGTRLTVT.

This clone was seen a few times. This chain links TRBV7-2 with TRBJ2-7; D gene uncertain. Germline CDR1 reads SGHTA; CDR2 reads FQGNSA. This CDR3 has 15 residues. Trimming stripped 1 base from V and 1 base from J, with 11 bases between. In DNA, the CDR3 is TGTGCCAGCAGCTTAGTGGTGGCAATTTCCTACGAGCAGTACTTC. Translated: CASSLVVAISYEQYF.

The V gene is TRBV7-3, the J gene TRBJ2-5; tentatively, D is TRBD1 (6 bases). V lost 1 base to trimming and J lost 4 bases, with 16 bases between them. The length of the CDR3 is 16 residues. Germline V gene sequence: CDR1 SGHTA, CDR2 FQGTGA. CDR3: CASSLNPGAARETQYF. The DNA of the CDR3 is TGTGCCAGCAGCTTAAATCCAGGGGCCGCAAGAGAGACCCAGTACTTC.

This clone was recorded a few times. The chain couples TRBV4-3 to TRBJ1-1; D unclear. Trimming removed 6 bases at V and 4 bases at J, with 9 bases between. Germline values: CDR1 LGHNA, CDR2 YSLEER. This CDR3 is built from 12 residues. CDR3 residues: CASRESGTEAFF. CDR3 coding DNA: TGCGCCAGCAGAGAGTCGGGCACTGAAGCTTTCTTT.